One and the same sample provided the 20 T cell receptor beta chains below, sequenced in a study of persistence of HIV-infected CD4 T cells. The immunoSEQ assay was version 4, run in survey mode. Assay: immunoSEQ multiplex PCR; the TCRdb copy retains only in-frame clones and omits some. There are roughly 60,000 clones in the sample; about 69% occur only once, and 1.7% lies in the top ten. An overlapping HIV-1 Gag peptide pool stimulated these cells at approximately 0.91 ug/peptide/mL. CD40L-negative CD69-negative CD45RO-high memory CD4+ T cells were sorted as populations depleted of antigen-responding cells. Their recognized antigens are unknown. Sequenced here: CD4+ T cells sorted from PBMCs after 18-hour stimulation, sampled from a patient who received antiretroviral therapy. These receptors were collected from an adult man with HIV who was CMV-seropositive.

The rearrangement uses TRBV24-1 and TRBJ2-3, with TRBD1 matching over 8 bases. Per germline, CDR1 KGHDR and CDR2 SFDVKD. The V gene end was trimmed by 4 bases and the J gene end by 3 bases; junction bases not matched to a gene: 11. This CDR3 has 17 amino acids. In DNA form, the CDR3 reads TGTGCCACCAGTGACCCCGCTGATGGGACAGGAACAGATACGCAGTATTTT. Encoded protein: CATSDPADGTGTDTQYF.

The J gene is TRBJ1-1, the V gene TRBV7-9; D gene ambiguous. With 1 base removed from V and 9 bases from J, the gap between germline ends came to 9 bases. Germline CDR1 reads SEHNR; CDR2 reads FQNEAQ (reference sequence). The CDR3 extends over 12 amino acids. The CDR3 region has the DNA TGTGCCAGCAGCTTAGGAAGAGGGAAAGCTTTCTTT. As protein: CASSLGRGKAFF.

V gene TRBV4-2 combines with J gene TRBJ1-1, with D perhaps TRBD1 (5 bases). The CDR3 has 14 amino acids. CDR1 is LGHNA, CDR2 YNFKEQ, per germline. The V gene lost 0 bases and the J gene lost 6 bases, with 11 bases spanning the gap. The CDR3: CASSQDGGRPEAFF. The CDR3 coding sequence is TGTGCCAGCAGCCAAGATGGGGGGAGGCCTGAAGCTTTCTTT.

The J gene is TRBJ2-7, the V gene TRBV7-9, with TRBD2 matching over 8 bases. Germline V gene lookup returns CDR1 SEHNR and CDR2 FQNEAQ (reference sequence). The CDR3 spans 14 residues. The V gene end was trimmed by 5 bases and the J gene end by 0 bases; junction bases not matched to a gene: 3. CDR3 in DNA: TGTGCCAGCAGCGAGCGGGGGAACTCCTACGAGCAGTACTTC. Protein product: CASSERGNSYEQYF.

In this sample, this clone turned up a few times. This rearrangement joins TRBV4-2 to TRBJ1-1; 9 bases are shared with TRBD1. Germline assignment: CDR1 LGHNA and CDR2 YNFKEQ. J gave up 1 base and V 0 bases, and 0 bases lay outside the gene matches. This CDR3 has 15 residues. The CDR3 sequence is CASSQEGQGNTEAFF. In DNA, the CDR3 is TGTGCCAGCAGCCAAGAGGGACAGGGGAACACTGAAGCTTTCTTT.

V and J are TRBV6-2 or TRBV6-3 and TRBJ1-1, with D possibly matching TRBD1 (6 bases). This CDR3 contains 14 residues. Trimming took off 0 bases at V and 6 bases at J, with 11 bases between the two ends. The germline CDR1 and CDR2 sequences are MNHEY and SVGEGT. CDR3 sequence: CASSYSGGRAEAFF. CDR3 coding DNA: TGTGCCAGCAGTTACTCGGGGGGGCGGGCTGAAGCTTTCTTT.

V usage is TRBV6-5 and J usage is TRBJ1-1; TRBD1 matches 9 bases. The CDR3 length is 15 residues. Trimming at V came to 5 bases and at J to 3 bases, leaving 7 bases not matched to a gene. CDR1 and CDR2 from the germline V gene are MNHEY and SVGAGI. Here the CDR3 reads CASSRRQGGDTEAFF. CDR3 bases: TGTGCCAGCAGTCGGAGACAGGGGGGGGACACTGAAGCTTTCTTT.

This clone was seen more than once but under ten times. The chain uses TRBV2 and TRBJ2-3; weak D call: TRBD2 (6 bases). CDR3 length: 16 amino acids. Germline V CDR1 and CDR2: SNHLY, FYNNEI. The ends were cut back, 5 bases at V and 3 bases at J, with 18 bases in the middle. The CDR3 is CASSPGTPRGTDTQYF. DNA of the CDR3: TGTGCCAGCAGTCCCGGGACTCCTAGAGGGACAGATACGCAGTATTTT.

The chain joins TRBV3-1 (or the pseudogene TRBV3-2) to TRBJ2-1; 11 bases match TRBD2. Germline CDR1 LGHDT, CDR2 YNNKEL (reference sequence). The trim removed 4 bases at V and 10 bases at J, leaving 6 bases unmatched. CDR3 length: 14 amino acids. The CDR3 nucleotides read TGTGCCAGCAGCCTAGCGGGGGGGCCAGGCGAGCAGTTCTTC. Translation: CASSLAGGPGEQFF.

This clone was seen a single time. This chain links TRBV5-6 with TRBJ2-7; 10 bases match TRBD1. CDR1 and CDR2 from the germline V gene are SGHDT and YYEEEE. V lost 4 bases to trimming and J lost 6 bases; unmatched junction nucleotides: 10. This CDR3 has 15 amino acids. The CDR3 DNA is TGTGCCAGCAGCCCGGGGGGGACAGGGGCCATCGAGCAGTACTTC. Translation gives CASSPGGTGAIEQYF.

The sample holds one count of this clone. The chain joins TRBV10-3 to TRBJ2-3; 8 bases fit TRBD1. Germline V gene lookup returns CDR1 ENHRY and CDR2 SYGVKD. CDR3 size: 11 residues. J was trimmed by 9 bases and V by 5 bases; bases with no gene match: 1. CDR3 in DNA: TGTGCCATCAGTACAGGGGGAACGCAGTATTTT. Translated, it gives CAISTGGTQYF.

This clone was counted only a few times. This sequence joins TRBV7-3 and TRBJ2-3; the match to TRBD2 covers 9 bases. The CDR3 sequence is 15 residues long. CDR1 is SGHTA and CDR2 is FQGTGA in the germline V gene. The V segment lost 3 bases and the J segment 3 bases; nucleotides outside the gene matches: 4. The CDR3 DNA sequence: TGTGCCAGCAGCTTCAGCGGGGGGAGTACAGATACGCAGTATTTT. Translated, it gives CASSFSGGSTDTQYF.

The chain joins TRBV19 to TRBJ2-7; 7 bases line up with TRBD2. Per the germline V gene, CDR1 is LNHDA and CDR2 is SQIVND (reference sequence). Trimming cost V 7 bases and J 3 bases; bases outside gene matches: 6. The CDR3 is 13 residues long. The CDR3 nucleotides read TGTGCCAGTACCCCAGGGAGGGGCTACGAGCAGTACTTC. Amino acid sequence: CASTPGRGYEQYF.

The chain joins TRBV7-2 to TRBJ2-1; 8 bases are shared with TRBD1. There are 15 residues in the CDR3. Germline V gene sequence: CDR1 SGHTA, CDR2 FQGNSA. V gave up 5 bases and J gave up 7 bases; unmatched junction bases: 10. This CDR3 reads CASSPDRGVKNEQFF. In DNA form, the CDR3 reads TGTGCCAGCAGCCCTGACAGGGGAGTTAAAAATGAGCAGTTCTTC.

This clone appeared a few times. V is TRBV3-1 (or the pseudogene TRBV3-2) and J is TRBJ1-1, with D possibly TRBD1 on 5 matching bases. The germline V gene has CDR1 LGHDT and CDR2 YNNKEL (reference sequence). V was shortened by 0 bases and J by 10 bases, with 12 bases between the two germline ends. The CDR3 runs 13 residues. In nucleotides, the CDR3 is TGTGCCAGCAGCCAAGATCTCAGGGTGCCAGCTTTCTTT. Translated: CASSQDLRVPAFF.

The chain is built from TRBV25-1 and TRBJ2-1; no firm D call. The CDR3 runs 13 residues. V was clipped by 0 bases and J by 5 bases, with 5 bases between them. Germline V gene sequence: CDR1 MGHDK, CDR2 SYGVNS. The CDR3 protein is CASSEYRDNEQFF. The CDR3 DNA is TGTGCCAGCAGTGAATACAGAGACAATGAGCAGTTCTTC.

The V call is TRBV28, the J call TRBJ2-2; 7 positions match TRBD1. There are 15 residues in the CDR3. Germline lookup yields CDR1 MDHEN and CDR2 SYDVKM. The trim removed 4 bases at V and 1 base at J, leaving 3 bases unmatched. The CDR3 here is CASSSWTGNTGELFF. In nucleotides, the CDR3 is TGTGCCAGCAGTTCTTGGACAGGGAACACCGGGGAGCTGTTTTTT.

This clone was observed once. The CDR3 here is CASSPGQGNYGYTF. The CDR3 region has the DNA TGTGCCAGCAGTCCGGGACAGGGGAACTATGGCTACACCTTC. This chain connects TRBV28 to TRBJ1-2; 10 bases map to TRBD1. The CDR3 has 14 residues. The V and J ends lost 5 bases and 2 bases, in that order; junction bases with no gene match: 2. The V gene's germline CDR1 is MDHEN and CDR2 SYDVKM.

This clone was seen a few times. This sequence joins TRBV3-1 (or the pseudogene TRBV3-2) and TRBJ2-7; possible D gene TRBD2, 5 bases. The CDR3 is 14 residues long. Between the trimmed V and J ends, which lost 0 bases and 3 bases, there was a span of 9 bases. In germline, CDR1 is LGHDT, CDR2 YNNKEL (reference sequence). The CDR3, as DNA: TGTGCCAGCAGCCAAGATCTTAGCGTCTACGAGCAGTACTTC. This encodes CASSQDLSVYEQYF.

This chain uses TRBV28 with TRBJ1-5, with TRBD1 matching 7 bases. The CDR3 is made up of 16 amino acids. After removal of 3 bases from V and 9 bases from J, the junction contained 14 bases not matched to a gene. Germline V CDR1 and CDR2: MDHEN, SYDVKM. The CDR3 loop reads CASSLGVMAGGLPQHF. CDR3 sequence (DNA): TGTGCCAGCAGTTTGGGTGTGATGGCAGGGGGTCTGCCCCAGCATTTT.